Listed below are T cell receptor beta chains from one sample, sequenced in a study of T cells in Graves' hyperthyroidism and ophthalmopathy. Via MiXCR, TCRdb re-called the multiplex PCR reads, giving one row per CDR3 protein. This sample has fewer than 650,000 distinct CDR3 sequences; 14% occur once, and the top ten carry roughly 7%. Input material: blood. These TCRs come from a woman younger than 30 with Graves' ophthalmopathy. Both conserved end residues are part of each CDR3. Fields, in order: CDR3 protein, CDR3 DNA, J gene, D gene, V gene, clone size. D genes are given only for firm matches. Rows give clone size only sometimes, using once, few, many, or a class for an expanded clone.

CSARGGTSGRDYEQYF TGCAGTGCTAGGGGCGGGACTAGCGGGAGAGACTACGAGCAGTACTTC TRBJ2-7 TRBD2 TRBV20-1 few
CASSQDELAGDAEQFF TGTGCCAGCAGCCAAGATGAACTAGCGGGAGACGCGGAGCAGTTCTTC TRBJ2-1 TRBD2 TRBV3-1 many
CAISPSDRAQETQYF TGTGCCATCAGCCCCTCGGACAGGGCCCAAGAGACCCAGTACTTC TRBJ2-5 TRBD1 TRBV10-3 many
CSARVGWNYGYTF TGCAGTGCTAGAGTTGGGTGGAACTATGGCTACACCTTC TRBJ1-2 - TRBV20-1 many
CASSRAGEQYF TGTGCCAGCAGTAGGGCGGGGGAGCAGTACTTC TRBJ2-7 - TRBV12-3/TRBV12-4 many
CASSFPFPWSPLHF TGTGCCAGCAGTTTTCCTTTCCCCTGGTCACCCCTCCACTTT TRBJ1-6 - TRBV12-3/TRBV12-4 few
CASSLSVGQEGEKLFF TGTGCCAGCAGTTTATCGGTCGGACAGGAAGGTGAAAAACTGTTTTTT TRBJ1-4 TRBD1 TRBV28 -
CASSLASGLANYEQYF TGTGCCAGCAGTTTAGCTTCGGGACTAGCAAACTACGAGCAGTACTTC TRBJ2-7 TRBD2 TRBV12-3/TRBV12-4 -
CASILGGAKDYGYTF TGTGCCAGCATCTTAGGGGGGGCGAAGGACTATGGCTACACCTTC TRBJ1-2 - TRBV6-1 many
CASSPSGINEQYF TGTGCCAGCAGTCCTAGCGGGATCAACGAGCAGTACTTC TRBJ2-7 TRBD2 TRBV6-1 many
CASSRILGDSPLHF TGTGCCAGCAGCCGGATCCTGGGTGATTCACCCCTCCACTTT TRBJ1-6 - TRBV7-9 -
CASSLGPYLGNEQFF TGTGCCAGCAGTTTAGGACCCTACCTGGGCAATGAGCAGTTCTTC TRBJ2-1 - TRBV27 many
CASSFGTGGGSYEQYF TGTGCCAGCAGTTTCGGGACAGGGGGAGGCTCCTACGAGCAGTACTTC TRBJ2-7 TRBD1 TRBV12-3/TRBV12-4 few
CAIREPDRNSYEQYF TGTGCCATCAGGGAGCCGGACAGGAACTCCTACGAGCAGTACTTC TRBJ2-7 TRBD1 TRBV10-3 -
CASSPVTGRKDGYTF TGTGCCAGCAGCCCAGTCACAGGGAGAAAAGATGGCTACACCTTC TRBJ1-2 - TRBV11-2 many
CASSVVRGTEAFF TGTGCCAGCAGCGTAGTCCGGGGCACTGAAGCTTTCTTT TRBJ1-1 - TRBV9 -
CASSLRDYNEQFF TGTGCCAGCAGTTTAAGGGACTACAATGAGCAGTTCTTC TRBJ2-1 - TRBV12-3/TRBV12-4 many
CASSLGQTPNTGELFF TGTGCCAGCAGCTTAGGGCAGACTCCGAACACCGGGGAGCTGTTTTTT TRBJ2-2 - TRBV11-2 many
CASRDVNTGELFF TGTGCCAGCAGGGATGTTAACACCGGGGAGCTGTTTTTT TRBJ2-2 - TRBV12-3/TRBV12-4 few
CASSVGGHGYTF TGTGCCAGCAGTGTAGGGGGCCATGGCTACACCTTC TRBJ1-2 TRBD1 TRBV6-1 many
CASSLSASGLNTYF TGTGCCAGCAGCTTATCCGCTAGCGGCCTGAATACGTACTTC TRBJ2-5 TRBD2 TRBV7-6 many
CASSLAPPPPGNTIYF TGTGCCAGCAGCTTAGCGCCCCCCCCGCCTGGAAACACCATATATTTT TRBJ1-3 - TRBV7-2 -
CASSDTLNSPLHF TGTGCCAGCAGTGACACCCTTAATTCACCCCTCCACTTT TRBJ1-6 - TRBV2 many
CAWRRPPAGAGNNEQFF TGTGCCTGGAGGAGGCCCCCCGCAGGGGCAGGCAACAATGAGCAGTTCTTC TRBJ2-1 - TRBV30 many
CASSYGQGYGNTIYF TGTGCCAGCAGTTACGGACAGGGGTATGGAAACACCATATATTTT TRBJ1-3 TRBD1 TRBV6-2/TRBV6-3 many
CSVEDLPGGKTQYF TGCAGCGTTGAAGATCTCCCAGGGGGGAAGACCCAGTACTTC TRBJ2-5 - TRBV29-1 many
CAWSALAGVDEQFF TGTGCCTGGAGTGCCCTAGCGGGAGTAGATGAGCAGTTCTTC TRBJ2-1 TRBD2 TRBV30 many
CASSYGGHMFYEQYF TGTGCCAGCAGTTACGGGGGGCATATGTTCTACGAGCAGTACTTC TRBJ2-7 - TRBV27 many
CASSQEFWGRANSNQPQHF TGCGCCAGCAGCCAAGAGTTCTGGGGGAGAGCGAATAGCAATCAGCCCCAGCATTTT TRBJ1-5 - TRBV4-3 few
CASSLLRGRVGETQYF TGTGCCAGCAGCTTACTCCGCGGGAGGGTAGGCGAGACCCAGTACTTC TRBJ2-5 TRBD2 TRBV11-3 -
CAIRNGTGRSYNEQFF TGTGCCATCAGAAATGGGACAGGGAGATCCTACAATGAGCAGTTCTTC TRBJ2-1 TRBD1 TRBV10-3 many
CASSPTQGYAETQYF TGTGCCAGCAGCCCAACACAGGGTTATGCAGAGACCCAGTACTTC TRBJ2-5 - TRBV11-2 many
CASSVEQGNEQFF TGTGCCAGCAGCGTAGAACAGGGGAATGAGCAGTTCTTC TRBJ2-1 TRBD1 TRBV7-2 many
CAWSLGTGGVPGEDEQFF TGTGCCTGGAGTTTAGGGACAGGGGGTGTCCCCGGGGAGGATGAGCAGTTCTTC TRBJ2-1 TRBD1 TRBV30 few
CASSVATGGLNEQFF TGTGCCAGCAGCGTAGCAACAGGGGGGCTCAATGAGCAGTTCTTC TRBJ2-1 TRBD1 TRBV9 -
CASSLGLGDRSYEQYF TGTGCCAGCAGCTTAGGCCTGGGGGACAGGTCCTACGAGCAGTACTTC TRBJ2-7 TRBD1 TRBV7-9 -
CASSLSREAYEQYF TGTGCCAGCAGCTTATCAAGGGAAGCCTACGAGCAGTACTTC TRBJ2-7 - TRBV7-2 many
CASSIDRRGAQPQHF TGTGCCAGTAGTATAGATCGGCGGGGGGCCCAGCCCCAGCATTTT TRBJ1-5 - TRBV19 -
CSARGDRGYNEQFF TGCAGTGCTAGGGGGGACAGGGGCTACAATGAGCAGTTCTTC TRBJ2-1 TRBD1 TRBV20-1 many
CASSIVDSSTDTQYF TGTGCCAGTAGTATTGTGGACAGTTCGACAGATACGCAGTATTTT TRBJ2-3 - TRBV19 few
CASSYSSRQGYNEQFF TGTGCCAGCAGTTACTCCTCGAGACAGGGGTACAATGAGCAGTTCTTC TRBJ2-1 TRBD1 TRBV6-5 many
CASSYRVRDEQFF TGCGCCAGCAGCTACAGGGTTAGGGATGAGCAGTTCTTC TRBJ2-1 - TRBV5-1 few
CASRRQGATYEQYF TGTGCCAGCAGGCGACAGGGGGCAACATACGAGCAGTACTTC TRBJ2-7 TRBD1 TRBV28 many
CASSLVGSEPQHF TGTGCCAGCAGCTTAGTGGGGTCGGAGCCCCAGCATTTT TRBJ1-5 - TRBV7-2 many
CASSTDASSEKLFF TGCGCCAGCAGCACCGACGCGAGTAGTGAAAAACTGTTTTTT TRBJ1-4 - TRBV5-1 many
CASSLAPAGGPGTGELFF TGTGCCAGCAGCTTAGCGCCAGCGGGAGGGCCTGGCACCGGGGAGCTGTTTTTT TRBJ2-2 TRBD2 TRBV7-2 -
CASSHGFRVSVNEQFF TGTGCCAGCAGCCATGGCTTCAGGGTTTCGGTGAATGAGCAGTTCTTC TRBJ2-1 - TRBV14 -
CASKRTVNQPQHF TGTGCCAGCAAACGGACAGTCAATCAGCCCCAGCATTTT TRBJ1-5 - TRBV2 many
CASSPLAAGRSYEQYF TGTGCCAGCAGTCCTTTAGCAGCGGGGCGCTCCTACGAGCAGTACTTC TRBJ2-7 TRBD2 TRBV6-1 many
CASTRTGSSPLHF TGTGCCAGTACCCGGACAGGGTCCTCACCCCTCCACTTT TRBJ1-6 TRBD1 TRBV19 -
CATSDLPGEQEELAKNIQYF TGTGCCACCAGTGATTTGCCGGGGGAACAGGAGGAACTAGCCAAAAACATTCAGTACTTC TRBJ2-4 - TRBV24-1 -
CASSGQGNTIIPYEQYF TGTGCCAGCAGCGGGCAGGGGAATACAATCATCCCCTACGAGCAGTACTTC TRBJ2-7 - TRBV7-3 -